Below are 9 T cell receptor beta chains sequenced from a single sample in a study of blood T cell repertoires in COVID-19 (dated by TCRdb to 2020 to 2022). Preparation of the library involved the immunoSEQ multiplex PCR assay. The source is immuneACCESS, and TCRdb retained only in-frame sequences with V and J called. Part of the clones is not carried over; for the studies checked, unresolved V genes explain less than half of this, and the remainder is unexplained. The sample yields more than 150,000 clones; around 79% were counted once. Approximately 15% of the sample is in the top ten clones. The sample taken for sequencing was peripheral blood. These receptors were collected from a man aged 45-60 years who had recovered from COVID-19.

The CDR3 is CSADRGDTQYF. The CDR3 region has the DNA TGCAGCGCGGATAGGGGAGATACGCAGTATTTT. The gene calls are TRBV29-1 and TRBJ2-3; perhaps TRBD1 as D (5 bases). The CDR3 runs 11 residues. Looked up from germline, CDR1 is SQVTM and CDR2 is ANQGSEA. Trimming removed 7 bases at V and 5 bases at J, with 10 bases between.

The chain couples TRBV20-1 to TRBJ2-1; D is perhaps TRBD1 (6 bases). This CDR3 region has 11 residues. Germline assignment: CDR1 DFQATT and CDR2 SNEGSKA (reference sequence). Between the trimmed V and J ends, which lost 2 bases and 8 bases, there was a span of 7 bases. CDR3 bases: TGCAGTGCTAGACAGGGGTATGAGCAGTTCTTC. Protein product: CSARQGYEQFF.

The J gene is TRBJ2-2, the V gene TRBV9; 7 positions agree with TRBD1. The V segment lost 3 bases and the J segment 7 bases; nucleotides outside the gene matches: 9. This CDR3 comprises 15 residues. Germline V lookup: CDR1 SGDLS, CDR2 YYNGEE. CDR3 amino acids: CASSDRGGRNGELFF. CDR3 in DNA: TGTGCCAGCAGCGACCGAGGGGGCAGAAACGGGGAGCTGTTTTTT.

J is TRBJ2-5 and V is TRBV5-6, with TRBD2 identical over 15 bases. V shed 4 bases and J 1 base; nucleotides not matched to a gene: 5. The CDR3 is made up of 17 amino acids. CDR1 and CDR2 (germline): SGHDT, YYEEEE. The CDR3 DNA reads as TGTGCCAGCAGCCTGGGACTAGCGGGAGGTCTCCAAGAGACCCAGTACTTC. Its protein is CASSLGLAGGLQETQYF. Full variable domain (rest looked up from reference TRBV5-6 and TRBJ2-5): DAGVTQSPTHLIKTRGQQVTLRCSPKSGHDTVSWYQQALGQGPQFIFQYYEEEERQRGNFPDRFSGHQFPNYSSELNVNALLLGDSALYLCASSLGLAGGLQETQYFGPGTRLLVL.

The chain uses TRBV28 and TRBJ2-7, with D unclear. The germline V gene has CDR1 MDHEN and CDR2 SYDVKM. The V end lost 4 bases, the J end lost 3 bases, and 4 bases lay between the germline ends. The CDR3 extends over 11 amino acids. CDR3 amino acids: CASSSDYEQYF. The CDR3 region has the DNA TGTGCCAGCAGTTCAGACTACGAGCAGTACTTC.

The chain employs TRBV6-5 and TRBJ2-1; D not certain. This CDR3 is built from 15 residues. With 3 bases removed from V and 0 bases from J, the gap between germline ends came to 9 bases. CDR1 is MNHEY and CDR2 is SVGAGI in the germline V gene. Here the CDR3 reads CASSYASSSYNEQFF. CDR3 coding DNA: TGTGCCAGCAGTTATGCGAGTAGCTCCTACAATGAGCAGTTCTTC.

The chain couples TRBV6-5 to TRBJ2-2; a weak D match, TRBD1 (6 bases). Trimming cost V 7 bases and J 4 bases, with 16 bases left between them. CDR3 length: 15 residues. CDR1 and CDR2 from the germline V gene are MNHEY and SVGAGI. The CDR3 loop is CASIRNRESTGELFF. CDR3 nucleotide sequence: TGTGCCAGCATTAGAAACAGGGAGTCCACCGGGGAGCTGTTTTTT.

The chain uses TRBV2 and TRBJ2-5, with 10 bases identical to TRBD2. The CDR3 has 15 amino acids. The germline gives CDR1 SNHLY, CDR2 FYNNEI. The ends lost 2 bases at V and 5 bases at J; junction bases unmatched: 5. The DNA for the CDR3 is TGTGCCAGCAGTGAATTGGGACTAGCGATGGAGACCCAGTACTTC. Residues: CASSELGLAMETQYF.

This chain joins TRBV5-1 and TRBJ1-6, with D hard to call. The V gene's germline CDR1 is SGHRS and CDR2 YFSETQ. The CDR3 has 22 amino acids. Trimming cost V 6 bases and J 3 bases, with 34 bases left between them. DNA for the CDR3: TGCGCCAGCATCCATTACCCCGCCCGGGTCCCCCTGTTTACGAACTATAATTCACCCCTCCACTTT. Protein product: CASIHYPARVPLFTNYNSPLHF.